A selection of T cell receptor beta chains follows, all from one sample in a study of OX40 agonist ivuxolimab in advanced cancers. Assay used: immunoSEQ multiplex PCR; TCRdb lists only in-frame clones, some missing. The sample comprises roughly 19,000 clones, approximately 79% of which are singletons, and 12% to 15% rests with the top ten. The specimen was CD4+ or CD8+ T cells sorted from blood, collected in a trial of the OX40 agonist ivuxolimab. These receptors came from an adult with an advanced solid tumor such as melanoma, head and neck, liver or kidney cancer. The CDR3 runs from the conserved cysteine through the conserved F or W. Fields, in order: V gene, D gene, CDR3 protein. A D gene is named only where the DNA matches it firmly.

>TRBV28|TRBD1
CASSFSHGTGGYDGELFF
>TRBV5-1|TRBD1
CASSAQGDSYQETQYF
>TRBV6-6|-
CASSTGYTGELFF
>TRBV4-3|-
CASSQDGNDLYGYTF
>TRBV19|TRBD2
CASSLAGRFNEQFF
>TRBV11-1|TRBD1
CASSLASIQGVSYEQYF
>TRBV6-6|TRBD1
CASSRGQGYGYTF
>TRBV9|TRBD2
CASSVEGLADYNEQFF
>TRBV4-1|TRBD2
CASSQGASGRIRTDTQYF
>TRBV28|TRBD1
CASSSRMDRRAKNIQYF
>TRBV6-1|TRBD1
CASSDRGREADTQYF
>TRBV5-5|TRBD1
CASSLEAGGPYEQYF
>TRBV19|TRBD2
CASSIASGGANEQFF
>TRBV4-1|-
CASSQMTWQGNTIYF
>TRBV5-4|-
CASSLKSEAFF
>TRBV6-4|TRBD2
CASSDSSGGADTQYF
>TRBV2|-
CASRQVFSYEQYF
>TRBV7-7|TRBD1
CASSVGQDQETQYF
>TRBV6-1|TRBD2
CASTLQRGSTDTQYF
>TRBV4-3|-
CASSPSSGGYEQYF
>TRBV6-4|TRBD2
CASSPRPGTSSEQFF
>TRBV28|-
CASSTSYRQEQYF
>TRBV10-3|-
CAIGGGGVAYEQYF
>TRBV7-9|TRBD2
CASSSLAGETYEQYF
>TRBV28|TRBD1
CASSSSGQGRTEAFF
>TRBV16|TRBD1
CASSQTGVRNQPQHF
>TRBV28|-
CASSFLGGTVNTEAFF
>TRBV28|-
CASSLGHRNQPQHF
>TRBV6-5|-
CATTRRGTTNTEAFF
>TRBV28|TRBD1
CASRPTGYYEQYF
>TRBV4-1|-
CASSQVTLIQREKLFF
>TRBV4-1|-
CASSRLDLGLNTGELFF
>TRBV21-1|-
CASSNRRLGSPGITEKLFF
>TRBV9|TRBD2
CASSVPRESSSYNEQFF
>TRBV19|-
CASSKGRLNSPLHF
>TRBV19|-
CASSIPLGRTGYTF
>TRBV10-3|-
CAISENGPTDTQYF
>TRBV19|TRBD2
CASSTVAGVHEQYF
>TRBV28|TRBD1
CASSFTTGTVDGYTF
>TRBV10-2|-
CASSNYGATDTQYF